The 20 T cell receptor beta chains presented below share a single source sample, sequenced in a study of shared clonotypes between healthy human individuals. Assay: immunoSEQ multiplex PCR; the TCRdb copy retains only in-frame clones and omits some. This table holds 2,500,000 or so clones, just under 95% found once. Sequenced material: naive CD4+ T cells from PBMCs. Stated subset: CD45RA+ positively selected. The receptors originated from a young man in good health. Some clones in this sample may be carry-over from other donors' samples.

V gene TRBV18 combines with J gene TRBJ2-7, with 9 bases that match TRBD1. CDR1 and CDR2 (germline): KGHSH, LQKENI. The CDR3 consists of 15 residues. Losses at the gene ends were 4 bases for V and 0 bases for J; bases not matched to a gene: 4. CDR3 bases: TGTGCCAGCTCACAGGGGACAGGGACCTCCTACGAGCAGTACTTC. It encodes CASSQGTGTSYEQYF.

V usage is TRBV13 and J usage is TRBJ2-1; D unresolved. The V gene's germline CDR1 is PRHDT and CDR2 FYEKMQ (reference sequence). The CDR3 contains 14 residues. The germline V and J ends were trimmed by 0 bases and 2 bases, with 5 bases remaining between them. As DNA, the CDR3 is TGTGCCAGCAGCTTAGGAGGGACCTACAATGAGCAGTTCTTC. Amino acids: CASSLGGTYNEQFF.

The DNA of the CDR3 is TGTGCCTGGAGTGTCCTCCACGCTATTCACGAGACCCAGTACTTC. This gives the protein CAWSVLHAIHETQYF. The chain joins TRBV30 to TRBJ2-5; D unresolved. The CDR3 length is 15 residues. Per the germline V gene, CDR1 is GTSNPN and CDR2 is SVGIG (reference sequence). The V gene lost 0 bases and the J gene lost 5 bases, with 16 bases spanning the gap. Complete variable domain (other parts from reference TRBV30 and TRBJ2-5): SQTIHQWPATLVQPVGSPLSLECTVEGTSNPNLYWYRQAAGRGLQLLFYSVGIGQISSEVPQNLSASRPQDRQFILSSKKLLLSDSGFYLCAWSVLHAIHETQYFGPGTRLLVL.

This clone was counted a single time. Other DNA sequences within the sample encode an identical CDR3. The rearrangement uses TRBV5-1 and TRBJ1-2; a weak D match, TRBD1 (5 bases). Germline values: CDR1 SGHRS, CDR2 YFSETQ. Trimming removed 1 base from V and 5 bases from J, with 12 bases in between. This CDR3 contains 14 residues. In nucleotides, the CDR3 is TGCGCCAGCAGCTTGCAGGGAGTAGGATATGGCTACACCTTC. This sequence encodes CASSLQGVGYGYTF.

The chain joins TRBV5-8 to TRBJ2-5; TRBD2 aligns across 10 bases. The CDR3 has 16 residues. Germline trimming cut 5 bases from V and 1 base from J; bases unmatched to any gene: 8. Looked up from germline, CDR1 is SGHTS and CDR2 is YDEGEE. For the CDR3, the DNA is TGTGCCAGCAGACCCACCGGGACTAGCGCCCAAGAGACCCAGTACTTC. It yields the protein CASRPTGTSAQETQYF.

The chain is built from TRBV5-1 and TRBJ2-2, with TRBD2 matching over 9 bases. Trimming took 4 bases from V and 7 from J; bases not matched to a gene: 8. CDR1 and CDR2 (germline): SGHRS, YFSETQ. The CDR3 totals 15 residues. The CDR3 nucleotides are TGCGCCAGCAGCCCCGGACTAGCGATGGGCGGGGAGCTGTTTTTT. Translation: CASSPGLAMGGELFF.

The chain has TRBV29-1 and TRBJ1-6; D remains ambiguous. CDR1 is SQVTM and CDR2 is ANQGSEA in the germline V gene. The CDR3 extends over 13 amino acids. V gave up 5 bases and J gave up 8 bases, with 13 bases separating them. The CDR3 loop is CSVKAYRDSPLHF. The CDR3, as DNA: TGCAGCGTTAAGGCCTACAGAGATTCACCCCTCCACTTT. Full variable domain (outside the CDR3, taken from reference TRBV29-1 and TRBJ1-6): SAVISQKPSRDICQRGTSLTIQCQVDSQVTMMFWYRQQPGQSLTLIATANQGSEATYESGFVIDKFPISRPNLTFSTLTVSNMSPEDSSIYLCSVKAYRDSPLHFGNGTRLTVT.

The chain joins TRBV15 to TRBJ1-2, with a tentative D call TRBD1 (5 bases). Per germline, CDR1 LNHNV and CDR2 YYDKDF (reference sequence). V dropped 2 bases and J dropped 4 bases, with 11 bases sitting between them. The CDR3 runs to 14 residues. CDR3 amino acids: CATSRPGTSYGYTF. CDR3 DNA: TGTGCCACCAGCAGACCCGGGACGAGCTATGGCTACACCTTC.

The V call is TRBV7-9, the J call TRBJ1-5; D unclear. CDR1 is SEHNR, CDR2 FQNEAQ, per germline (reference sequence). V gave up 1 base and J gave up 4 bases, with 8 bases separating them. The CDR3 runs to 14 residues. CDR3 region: CASSLGISNQPQHF. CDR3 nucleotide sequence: TGTGCCAGCAGCTTAGGGATATCAAATCAGCCCCAGCATTTT.

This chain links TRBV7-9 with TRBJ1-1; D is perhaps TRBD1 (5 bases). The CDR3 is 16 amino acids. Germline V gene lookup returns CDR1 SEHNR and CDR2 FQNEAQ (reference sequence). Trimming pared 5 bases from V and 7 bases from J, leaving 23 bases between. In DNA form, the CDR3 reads TGTGCCAGCAGCCCGCTTAAATGGGGCGGGGCCTATGAAGCTTTCTTT. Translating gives CASSPLKWGGAYEAFF.

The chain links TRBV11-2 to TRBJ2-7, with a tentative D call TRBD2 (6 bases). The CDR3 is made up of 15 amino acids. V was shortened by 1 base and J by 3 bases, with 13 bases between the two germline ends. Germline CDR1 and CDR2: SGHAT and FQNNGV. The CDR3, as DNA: TGTGCCAGCAGCTTAGCGGGGGTTGCAGACTACGAGCAGTACTTC. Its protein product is CASSLAGVADYEQYF. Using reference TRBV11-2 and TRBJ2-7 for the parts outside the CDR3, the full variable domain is EAGVAQSPRYKIIEKRQSVAFWCNPISGHATLYWYQQILGQGPKLLIQFQNNGVVDDSQLPKDRFSAERLKGVDSTLKIQPAKLEDSAVYLCASSLAGVADYEQYFGPGTRLTVT.

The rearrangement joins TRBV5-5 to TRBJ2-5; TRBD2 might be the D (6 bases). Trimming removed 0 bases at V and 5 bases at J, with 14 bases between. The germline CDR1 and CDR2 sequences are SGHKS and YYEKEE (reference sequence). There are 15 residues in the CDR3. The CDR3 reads CASSLGGTGGETQYF. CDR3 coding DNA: TGTGCCAGCAGCTTGGGCGGAACAGGAGGGGAGACCCAGTACTTC.

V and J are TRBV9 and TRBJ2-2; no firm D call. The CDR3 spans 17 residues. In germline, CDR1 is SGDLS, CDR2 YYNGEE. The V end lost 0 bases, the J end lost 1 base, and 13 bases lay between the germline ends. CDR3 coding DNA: TGTGCCAGCAGCGTAGCTGGGTATTCCTTGAACACCGGGGAGCTGTTTTTT. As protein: CASSVAGYSLNTGELFF.

The CDR3 here is CASSDSGRAENEQYF. DNA for the CDR3: TGTGCCAGCAGTGATAGCGGGAGGGCCGAAAACGAGCAGTACTTC. V and J are TRBV2 and TRBJ2-7; 11 bases match TRBD2. The CDR3 spans 15 residues. CDR1 SNHLY and CDR2 FYNNEI come from the germline V gene. V was clipped by 3 bases and J by 5 bases; unmatched bases: 6.

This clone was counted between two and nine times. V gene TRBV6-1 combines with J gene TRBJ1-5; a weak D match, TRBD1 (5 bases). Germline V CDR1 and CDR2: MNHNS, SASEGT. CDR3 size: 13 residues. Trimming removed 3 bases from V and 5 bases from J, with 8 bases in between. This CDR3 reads CASSDRADQPQHF. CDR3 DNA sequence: TGTGCCAGCAGTGACAGGGCCGATCAGCCCCAGCATTTT.

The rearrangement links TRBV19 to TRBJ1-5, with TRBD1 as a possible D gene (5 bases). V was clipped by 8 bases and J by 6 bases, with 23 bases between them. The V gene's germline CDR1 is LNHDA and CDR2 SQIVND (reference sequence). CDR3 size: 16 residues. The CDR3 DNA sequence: TGTGCCAGTTCCCTTTTACGGGCCACTGGGACTCAGCCCCAGCATTTT. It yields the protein CASSLLRATGTQPQHF.

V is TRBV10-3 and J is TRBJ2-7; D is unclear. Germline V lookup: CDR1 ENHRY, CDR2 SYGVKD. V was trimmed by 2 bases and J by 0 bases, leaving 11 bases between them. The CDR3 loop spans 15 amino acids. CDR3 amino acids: CAISEMAGGSYEQYF. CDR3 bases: TGTGCCATCAGTGAGATGGCCGGCGGCTCCTACGAGCAGTACTTC.

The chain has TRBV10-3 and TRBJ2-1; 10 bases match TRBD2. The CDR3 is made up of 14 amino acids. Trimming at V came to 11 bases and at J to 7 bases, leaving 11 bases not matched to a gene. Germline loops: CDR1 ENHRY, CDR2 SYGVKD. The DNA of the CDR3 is TGTGCCCTGCAGCGGGAGGGCCGGAGTAATGAGCAGTTCTTC. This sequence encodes CALQREGRSNEQFF.

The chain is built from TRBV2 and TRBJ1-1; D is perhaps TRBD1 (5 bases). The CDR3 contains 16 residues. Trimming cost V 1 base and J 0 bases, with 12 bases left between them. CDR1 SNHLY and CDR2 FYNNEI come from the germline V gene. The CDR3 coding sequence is TGTGCCAGCAGTGAAGGCGCGAGGGGAATGAACACTGAAGCTTTCTTT. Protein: CASSEGARGMNTEAFF.

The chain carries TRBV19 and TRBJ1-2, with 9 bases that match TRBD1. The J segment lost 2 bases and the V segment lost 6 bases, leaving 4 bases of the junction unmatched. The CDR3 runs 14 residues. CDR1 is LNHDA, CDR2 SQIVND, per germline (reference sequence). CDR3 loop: CASRSDRGNYGYTF. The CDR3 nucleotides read TGTGCCAGTAGATCGGACAGGGGAAACTATGGCTACACCTTC.